The 32 T cell receptor beta chains given below trace back to one sample, sequenced in a study of cytotoxic CD8 clonotypes in ibrutinib-treated CLL. Repertoires were generated with immunoSEQ multiplex PCR, while TCRdb's copy carries only in-frame clones and drops some. The sample records more than 15,000 clones, around 63% being singletons. Here the sequenced sample was PBMCs, taken before ibrutinib treatment. These receptors were taken from a human donor with chronic lymphocytic leukemia.

J is TRBJ2-5 and V is TRBV14; the D call may be TRBD1 or TRBD2 (5 bases each). The CDR3 totals 12 residues. Germline CDR1 is SGHDN and CDR2 is FVKESK. Trimming took 2 bases from V and 5 from J, leaving 6 bases between them. In DNA, the CDR3 is TGTGCCAGCAGCCAATGGGGGGAGACCCAGTACTTC. This sequence encodes CASSQWGETQYF.

The chain couples TRBV7-2 to TRBJ2-7; 11 bases line up with TRBD2. This CDR3 spans 14 amino acids. V gave up 8 bases and J gave up 6 bases; unmatched junction bases: 9. Germline V gene data show CDR1 as SGHTA and CDR2 as FQGNSA. CDR3 DNA: TGTGCCAGCGGTGCTAGCGGGGGGCAAGGCGAGCAGTACTTC. Its protein product is CASGASGGQGEQYF.

The V gene is TRBV6-1, the J gene TRBJ2-7, with D unresolved. Trimming pared 1 base from V and 3 bases from J, leaving 13 bases between. This CDR3 is 15 amino acids long. Germline-derived CDR1 and CDR2 are MNHNS and SASEGT. This CDR3 is CASSEVPQESYEQYF. CDR3 bases: TGTGCCAGCAGTGAAGTCCCCCAGGAGAGCTACGAGCAGTACTTC.

This clone has only a few counts. In DNA, the CDR3 is TGTGCCAGCAGTCCAGGGCTAGGGAATCAGCCCCAGCATTTT. Its translation: CASSPGLGNQPQHF. V gene TRBV6-6 combines with J gene TRBJ1-5, with a weak D call TRBD1 (5 bases). Trimming removed 5 bases from V and 4 bases from J, with 12 bases in between. The CDR3 spans 14 residues. Germline V lookup: CDR1 MNHNY, CDR2 SVGAGI (reference sequence).

The CDR3 nucleotides are TGTGCCAGCAGTTCCTCTTATGGGACAGTTGGAAACACCATATATTTT. This gives the protein CASSSSYGTVGNTIYF. The V gene is TRBV28, the J gene TRBJ1-3; 7 bases line up with TRBD1. Germline CDR1 MDHEN, CDR2 SYDVKM. The CDR3 is 16 amino acids. Germline trimming cut 4 bases from V and 3 bases from J; bases unmatched to any gene: 9. Full variable domain (remainder filled in from reference TRBV28 and TRBJ1-3): DVKVTQSSRYLVKRTGEKVFLECVQDMDHENMFWYRQDPGLGLRLIYFSYDVKMKEKGDIPEGYSVSREKKERFSLILESASTNQTSMYLCASSSSYGTVGNTIYFGEGSWLTVV.

CDR3 DNA sequence: TGTGCCAGTAGCAGACAGGGTCTCTACGAGCAGTACTTC. Amino acid sequence: CASSRQGLYEQYF. This chain uses TRBV19 with TRBJ2-7, with 7 bases matching TRBD1. Germline trimming cut 6 bases from V and 3 bases from J; bases unmatched to any gene: 5. The length of the CDR3 is 13 residues. Germline-derived CDR1 and CDR2 are LNHDA and SQIVND (reference sequence).

V is TRBV25-1 and J is TRBJ1-1; D ambiguous. This CDR3 contains 11 residues. V was trimmed by 0 bases and J by 7 bases, leaving 3 bases between them. Germline CDR1 and CDR2: MGHDK and SYGVNS. Written as DNA, the CDR3 is TGTGCCAGCAGTGAATATGGTGAAGCTTTCTTT. Translating gives CASSEYGEAFF.

The table lists this clone with a few counts. The rearrangement uses TRBV7-6 and TRBJ2-7; D gene ambiguous. CDR1 and CDR2 (germline): SGHVS, FNYEAQ. This CDR3 contains 16 residues. Trimming pared 5 bases from V and 0 bases from J, leaving 17 bases between. As DNA, the CDR3 is TGTGCCAGCAGCCAGCCTCAGGACGTCCTCTCCTACGAGCAGTACTTC. Residues: CASSQPQDVLSYEQYF.

The rearrangement uses TRBV7-2 and TRBJ2-7; D not certain. The V and J ends lost 6 bases and 0 bases respectively, with 9 bases between them. Germline V CDR1 and CDR2: SGHTA, FQGNSA. The CDR3 extends over 13 amino acids. In DNA form, the CDR3 reads TGTGCCAGCAGGACCTTACTCTCCTACGAGCAGTACTTC. Its protein product is CASRTLLSYEQYF.

The chain is built from TRBV28 and TRBJ2-4; D gene ambiguous. This CDR3 comprises 14 residues. CDR1 is MDHEN, CDR2 SYDVKM, per germline. V lost 5 bases, J lost 8 bases, and 16 bases lay in between. CDR3 coding DNA: TGTGCCAGCAGTAAGTCCCTCGTTGGTTACATTCAGTACTTC. It yields the protein CASSKSLVGYIQYF.

This clone was seen just once. This sequence joins TRBV7-2 and TRBJ1-1; TRBD1 matches 7 bases. J lost 1 base, V lost 3 bases, and 2 bases had no gene match. Per germline, CDR1 SGHTA and CDR2 FQGNSA. The CDR3 is 14 amino acids. The CDR3 sequence: CASSFQGGNTEAFF. CDR3 in DNA: TGTGCCAGCAGCTTCCAGGGGGGGAACACTGAAGCTTTCTTT.

The chain uses TRBV7-2 and TRBJ2-3, with TRBD2 matching over 9 bases. The V segment lost 4 bases and the J segment 2 bases; nucleotides outside the gene matches: 7. Germline assignment: CDR1 SGHTA and CDR2 FQGNSA. This CDR3 has 16 residues. The CDR3 loop is CASSSLAGDVTDTQYF. In DNA form, the CDR3 reads TGTGCCAGCAGCTCATTAGCGGGGGACGTCACAGATACGCAGTATTTT. The variable domain in full, with the rest retrieved from reference TRBV7-2 and TRBJ2-3, is GAGVSQSPSNKVTEKGKDVELRCDPISGHTALYWYRQSLGQGLEFLIYFQGNSAPDKSGLPSDRFSAERTGGSVSTLTIQRTQQEDSAVYLCASSSLAGDVTDTQYFGPGTRLTVL.

The chain recombines TRBV5-1 with TRBJ1-2; 12 bases agree with TRBD1. Germline CDR1 and CDR2: SGHRS and YFSETQ. V lost 3 bases to trimming and J lost 7 bases; unmatched junction nucleotides: 4. This CDR3 is 14 amino acids long. CDR3 sequence reads: CASSWGQGAPGYTF. CDR3 sequence (DNA): TGCGCCAGCAGCTGGGGACAGGGGGCGCCTGGCTACACCTTC.

This rearrangement joins TRBV30 to TRBJ2-3; D remains ambiguous. The CDR3 has 14 residues. Germline V gene lookup returns CDR1 GTSNPN and CDR2 SVGIG (reference sequence). The V end lost 1 base, the J end lost 0 bases, and 8 bases lay between the germline ends. The CDR3 sequence is CAWSGWVSTDTQYF. The CDR3, as DNA: TGTGCCTGGAGTGGGTGGGTAAGCACAGATACGCAGTATTTT. The full variable domain, its missing parts supplied by reference TRBV30 and TRBJ2-3, is SQTIHQWPATLVQPVGSPLSLECTVEGTSNPNLYWYRQAAGRGLQLLFYSVGIGQISSEVPQNLSASRPQDRQFILSSKKLLLSDSGFYLCAWSGWVSTDTQYFGPGTRLTVL.

The chain couples TRBV2 to TRBJ1-4; no definite D call. Germline assignment: CDR1 SNHLY and CDR2 FYNNEI. V was cut by 5 bases and J by 0 bases, with 7 bases left in between. This CDR3 spans 14 amino acids. CDR3 amino acids: CASSFFATNEKLFF. CDR3 sequence (DNA): TGTGCCAGCAGTTTTTTCGCAACTAATGAAAAACTGTTTTTT.

CDR3 DNA: TGTGCCAGCAGTTACGGGGGGCGTAGGGCCAACGTCCTGACTTTC. This encodes CASSYGGRRANVLTF. The genes are TRBV6-5 and TRBJ2-6; either TRBD1 or TRBD2 may fit D (6 bases each). The CDR3 contains 15 residues. V lost 2 bases and J 5 bases, leaving 10 bases between the germline ends. CDR1 MNHEY and CDR2 SVGAGI come from the germline V gene.

This clone occurred a few times. V and J are TRBV29-1 and TRBJ2-1; 7 nucleotides line up with TRBD1. V lost 7 bases, J lost 15 bases, and 9 bases stayed unmatched. Germline-derived CDR1 and CDR2 are SQVTM and ANQGSEA. CDR3 length: 10 residues. The CDR3 DNA is TGCAGCGCCACAGGGGTTTCTCCGTTCTTC. It is translated as CSATGVSPFF.

V gene TRBV6-6 combines with J gene TRBJ1-2; unclear D gene. CDR1 and CDR2 (germline): MNHNY, SVGAGI (reference sequence). The V gene lost 6 bases and the J gene lost 7 bases, with 9 bases spanning the gap. The CDR3 is made up of 11 amino acids. As DNA, the CDR3 is TGTGCCAGCAGCGGACGTCTTGGCTACACCTTC. This gives the protein CASSGRLGYTF.

The genes are TRBV7-9 and TRBJ1-2; D possibly corresponds to TRBD1 (6 bases). The CDR3 sequence is 13 residues long. V was clipped by 5 bases and J by 8 bases, with 15 bases between them. Germline assignment: CDR1 SEHNR and CDR2 FQNEAQ (reference sequence). The CDR3 DNA sequence: TGTGCCAGCAGCCCCCCCCGGGGACAAGGCTACACCTTC. Translation gives CASSPPRGQGYTF.

The chain carries TRBV30 and TRBJ1-5; D is possibly TRBD1 (6 bases). CDR3 length: 17 amino acids. Trimming took off 7 bases at V and 0 bases at J, with 22 bases between the two ends. CDR1 and CDR2 (germline): GTSNPN, SVGIG (reference sequence). Here the CDR3 reads CAFDTGRGRYSNQPQHF. Written as DNA, the CDR3 is TGTGCCTTCGACACGGGCAGGGGCCGCTATAGCAATCAGCCCCAGCATTTT.

This clone was counted only a few times. This chain joins TRBV2 and TRBJ1-5; D remains ambiguous. The V end was cut by 4 bases, the J end by 7 bases, with 11 bases between. CDR3 length: 13 amino acids. From germline, CDR1 is SNHLY and CDR2 FYNNEI. This CDR3 is CASSVAVGQPQHF. In nucleotides, the CDR3 is TGTGCCAGCAGTGTTGCGGTGGGCCAGCCCCAGCATTTT.

The genes are TRBV5-1 and TRBJ1-2; D is undetermined. Trimming cost V 3 bases and J 4 bases, with 10 bases left between them. Germline values: CDR1 SGHRS, CDR2 YFSETQ. The CDR3 has 13 amino acids. In DNA, the CDR3 is TGCGCCAGCAGCTATGAAAACACCTATGGCTACACCTTC. It codes for CASSYENTYGYTF.

Regarding this clone: Its ends do not fully match the called genes, so a read error is possible. This chain connects TRBV7-7 to TRBJ2-1, with 7 bases aligning to TRBD1. This CDR3 is built from 16 residues. Per the germline V gene, CDR1 is SSHAT and CDR2 is FNYEAQ (reference sequence). DNA for the CDR3: TGTGCTAGCAGCTTCCGACCGGGACAGACGACAGATGAGCAGTTCTTC. Encoded protein: CASSFRPGQTTDEQFF.

The V gene is TRBV6-5, the J gene TRBJ1-1; 8 positions match TRBD1. This CDR3 spans 13 amino acids. The germline V gene has CDR1 MNHEY and CDR2 SVGAGI. The trim removed 2 bases at V and 9 bases at J, leaving 5 bases unmatched. Here the CDR3 DNA reads TGTGCCAGCAGTTACGACCGGACAGGGAAAGCTTTCTTT. Its protein product is CASSYDRTGKAFF.

V gene TRBV7-8 combines with J gene TRBJ2-7; no reliable D call. This CDR3 is 16 amino acids long. Per germline, CDR1 SGHVS and CDR2 FQNEAQ. Trimming pared 4 bases from V and 2 bases from J, leaving 18 bases between. The CDR3 DNA is TGTGCCAGCAGCTACCACAGAGGCCAGCGCCCCTACGAGCAGTACTTC. This translates into CASSYHRGQRPYEQYF.

The chain is built from TRBV30 and TRBJ1-1; D gene unclear. The CDR3 consists of 13 residues. Germline V gene sequence: CDR1 GTSNPN, CDR2 SVGIG (reference sequence). The V gene lost 3 bases and the J gene lost 3 bases, with 11 bases spanning the gap. CDR3 sequence (DNA): TGTGCCTGGAGGGTATCAGACGACACTGAAGCTTTCTTT. This sequence encodes CAWRVSDDTEAFF.

This clone was observed a handful of times. V and J are TRBV2 and TRBJ2-5; TRBD2 matches at 11 bases. Germline assignment: CDR1 SNHLY and CDR2 FYNNEI. This CDR3 has 14 residues. After removal of 5 bases from V and 4 bases from J, the junction contained 3 bases not matched to a gene. CDR3 sequence reads: CASSTGLAGETQYF. DNA of the CDR3: TGTGCCAGCAGTACTGGACTAGCGGGAGAGACCCAGTACTTC.

The chain uses TRBV10-3 and TRBJ2-1, with 14 bases matching TRBD2. The germline gives CDR1 ENHRY, CDR2 SYGVKD. The length of the CDR3 is 17 residues. V shed 0 bases and J 4 bases; nucleotides not matched to a gene: 2. The CDR3 coding sequence is TGTGCCATCAGTGAGTCGTGGACTAGCGGGGGGTACAATGAGCAGTTCTTC. Amino acid sequence: CAISESWTSGGYNEQFF.

The CDR3 sequence is CASSETGTGDEKLFF. CDR3 in DNA: TGCGCCAGCAGCGAGACCGGGACAGGAGATGAAAAACTGTTTTTT. The rearrangement uses TRBV5-1 and TRBJ1-4; TRBD1 agrees at 8 bases. The CDR3 sequence is 15 residues long. V lost 4 bases, J lost 6 bases, and 8 bases stayed unmatched. Germline assignment: CDR1 SGHRS and CDR2 YFSETQ.

This clone was counted only a few times. The chain has TRBV5-5 and TRBJ1-2; D gene uncertain. CDR3 length equals 15 residues. CDR1 SGHKS and CDR2 YYEKEE come from the germline V gene (reference sequence). The V gene lost 0 bases and the J gene lost 0 bases, with 9 bases spanning the gap. The CDR3 nucleotides are TGTGCCAGCAGCTTGGGGGCAGCGTCTAACTATGGCTACACCTTC. Translating gives CASSLGAASNYGYTF.

The chain joins TRBV13 to TRBJ1-6; 7 bases match TRBD1. Germline-derived CDR1 and CDR2 are PRHDT and FYEKMQ (reference sequence). The ends lost 1 base at V and 4 bases at J; junction bases unmatched: 7. The CDR3 consists of 17 residues. Here the CDR3 reads CASSLVAGGSYNSPLHF. The CDR3, as DNA: TGTGCCAGCAGCTTAGTGGCAGGGGGTTCTTATAATTCACCCCTCCACTTT.

The chain uses TRBV14 and TRBJ2-1, with D perhaps matching TRBD1 (7 bases). Germline V gene lookup returns CDR1 SGHDN and CDR2 FVKESK. V was trimmed by 5 bases and J by 2 bases, leaving 13 bases between them. The CDR3 is 15 amino acids. Here the CDR3 DNA reads TGTGCCAGCAGCGAACAGGGGAGGACCTACAATGAGCAGTTCTTC. It specifies CASSEQGRTYNEQFF.